These 21 T cell receptor beta chains originate from one sample sequenced in a study of human T cells and chemical hapten exposure (dated by TCRdb to the early 2020s). Explained via the paper, the time point label denotes: patch test 3, about 24 weeks after DPC sensitization. Taken with the paper, the label for treatment or condition translates to: therapeutic diphenylcyclopropenone sensitization with weekly scalp DPC. Library preparation used RACE. This sample was sequenced with a NextSeq 500. Through fastp at Q25 and MiXCR, TCRdb rebuilt clones from the public reads, retaining in-frame beta chains. Every distinct CDR3 protein forms one entry, paired with its most common genes and DNA. In all, the sample holds some 180,000 distinct CDR3 sequences, and about 22% of those were seen once. The ten largest make up 2.5% of the sample. This sample comprised whole blood, obtained in connection with sensitization to the hapten diphenylcyclopropenone (DPC). These receptors all stem from a woman in her 40s with alopecia areata. Some clones in this sample may be carry-over from other donors' samples.

The chain joins TRBV20-1 to TRBJ1-1; D uncertain. The CDR3 runs 10 residues. The V end lost 6 bases, the J end lost 5 bases, and 7 bases lay between the germline ends. The germline V gene has CDR1 DFQATT and CDR2 SNEGSKA (reference sequence). The DNA of the CDR3 is TGCAGTGCGGAAAAGACTGAAGCTTTCTTT. Protein sequence: CSAEKTEAFF.

This clonotype was observed a few times. The CDR3 spells CSAASATNTGELFF. In DNA, the CDR3 is TGCAGTGCTGCTAGCGCCACGAACACCGGGGAGCTGTTTTTT. This chain joins TRBV20-1 and TRBJ2-2; tentatively, D is TRBD2 (6 bases). This CDR3 has 14 residues. Germline-derived CDR1 and CDR2 are DFQATT and SNEGSKA (reference sequence). The V end was cut by 5 bases, the J end by 0 bases, with 10 bases between.

This clonotype was detected only a few times. In DNA, the CDR3 is TGCAGTGCTGACAGGGGACGGACTGAAGCTTTCTTT. Its protein is CSADRGRTEAFF. The rearrangement uses TRBV20-1 and TRBJ1-1; 8 bases match TRBD1. CDR3 length equals 12 residues. Trimming cost V 5 bases and J 5 bases; bases outside gene matches: 4. Germline values: CDR1 DFQATT, CDR2 SNEGSKA (reference sequence).

The chain joins TRBV20-1 to TRBJ2-7; TRBD2 matches at 13 bases. Trimming removed 0 bases from V and 2 bases from J; junction bases left unmatched: 10. The germline V gene has CDR1 DFQATT and CDR2 SNEGSKA (reference sequence). The CDR3 has 18 amino acids. The CDR3 sequence is CSARDAGLAGTPAYEQYF. CDR3 nucleotides: TGCAGTGCTAGAGATGCGGGACTAGCGGGGACCCCTGCCTACGAGCAGTACTTC.

The genes are TRBV9 and TRBJ2-7; 9 bases are a match to TRBD1. Germline V gene data show CDR1 as SGDLS and CDR2 as YYNGEE. CDR3 length: 14 amino acids. Trimming at V came to 4 bases and at J to 5 bases, leaving 7 bases not matched to a gene. The CDR3 sequence is CASSPPGQGNEQYF. The DNA of the CDR3 is TGTGCCAGCAGCCCCCCGGGACAGGGTAACGAGCAGTACTTC.

This clonotype was recorded a few times. The chain joins TRBV18 to TRBJ2-7, with a tentative D call TRBD2 (5 bases). Between the trimmed V and J ends, which lost 3 bases and 6 bases, there was a span of 15 bases. This CDR3 contains 14 residues. Germline CDR1 reads KGHSH; CDR2 reads LQKENI. The CDR3 nucleotides read TGTGCCAGCTCACCGACCCCAGTTGGGAGCGAGCAGTACTTC. It translates to CASSPTPVGSEQYF.

This clonotype has more than one count but fewer than ten. The chain links TRBV18 to TRBJ2-3, with 7 bases matching TRBD1. The junction had 6 bases not matched to a gene; V was cut back by 6 bases and J by 6 bases. The V gene's germline CDR1 is KGHSH and CDR2 LQKENI. The length of the CDR3 is 13 residues. The CDR3 DNA is TGTGCCAGCTCTCGACAGGGTCCGGATACGCAGTATTTT. It is translated as CASSRQGPDTQYF.

The chain couples TRBV29-1 to TRBJ1-1; a weak D match, TRBD1 (6 bases). The ends were cut back, 7 bases at V and 5 bases at J, with 17 bases in the middle. The germline V gene has CDR1 SQVTM and CDR2 ANQGSEA. The CDR3 runs to 13 residues. CDR3 residues: CSARGGIGTEAFF. As DNA, the CDR3 is TGCAGCGCCCGAGGGGGAATTGGGACTGAAGCTTTCTTT.

The chain joins TRBV12-3 or TRBV12-4 to TRBJ2-1, with TRBD1 as a possible D gene (6 bases). The V and J ends lost 3 bases and 10 bases respectively, with 13 bases between them. The CDR3 has 13 residues. The CDR3 region is CASSFVRGDEQFF. CDR3 coding DNA: TGTGCCAGCAGTTTTGTCAGGGGTGACGAGCAGTTCTTC.

This clonotype was observed a few times. This chain links TRBV18 with TRBJ2-2; perhaps TRBD1 as D (5 bases). This CDR3 spans 16 amino acids. V lost 3 bases, J lost 3 bases, and 14 bases lay in between. The V gene's germline CDR1 is KGHSH and CDR2 LQKENI. The DNA of the CDR3 is TGTGCCAGCTCACCGTTAGCACAGGCCGACACCGGGGAGCTGTTTTTT. Translation: CASSPLAQADTGELFF.

This clonotype has at least ten counts. The rearrangement links TRBV29-1 to TRBJ2-7, with 10 nucleotides matching TRBD1. CDR3 size: 15 residues. Germline loops: CDR1 SQVTM, CDR2 ANQGSEA. The trim removed 6 bases at V and 2 bases at J, leaving 10 bases unmatched. CDR3 DNA: TGCAGCGTAGGGGGAGGACAGGGGGGTGCCTACGAGCAGTACTTC. Residues: CSVGGGQGGAYEQYF.

The chain couples TRBV19 to TRBJ2-5; 7 bases fit TRBD2. Germline V gene sequence: CDR1 LNHDA, CDR2 SQIVND (reference sequence). The CDR3 is 14 amino acids. V lost 6 bases, J lost 5 bases, and 9 bases stayed unmatched. CDR3 amino acids: CASRAAGAGETQYF. DNA of the CDR3: TGTGCCAGTAGAGCGGCGGGAGCGGGGGAGACCCAGTACTTC.

This clonotype has a handful of counts. The rearrangement links TRBV11-2 to TRBJ2-7, with TRBD2 matching 14 bases. CDR1 SGHAT and CDR2 FQNNGV come from the germline V gene. J lost 7 bases, V lost 0 bases, and 11 bases had no gene match. There are 18 residues in the CDR3. The CDR3 is CASSLDVGGLAGAGEQYF. In nucleotides, the CDR3 is TGTGCCAGCAGCTTAGACGTAGGGGGACTAGCGGGAGCGGGTGAGCAGTACTTC.

This clonotype was seen only a few times. The chain uses TRBV2 and TRBJ2-1; 10 bases are shared with TRBD2. From germline, CDR1 is SNHLY and CDR2 FYNNEI. This CDR3 has 14 residues. V shed 8 bases, J shed 8 bases, and the junction held 9 bases outside the gene matches. This chain's CDR3 is CASLRQRGGDEQFF. The CDR3 DNA reads TGTGCCAGCTTGAGACAGCGGGGGGGCGATGAGCAGTTCTTC.

The V call is TRBV28, the J call TRBJ1-5, with D unresolved. Germline CDR1 is MDHEN and CDR2 is SYDVKM. The CDR3 consists of 13 residues. V was cut by 5 bases and J by 2 bases, with 7 bases left in between. The CDR3 here is CASSEHGNQPQHF. DNA for the CDR3: TGTGCCAGCAGTGAGCATGGCAATCAGCCCCAGCATTTT.

This clonotype was counted only a few times. The J gene is TRBJ2-2, the V gene TRBV12-3 or TRBV12-4; 13 bases fit TRBD2. V lost 5 bases to trimming and J lost 4 bases; unmatched junction nucleotides: 10. The CDR3 has 18 residues. The CDR3 sequence is CASSPDPGLAGPTGELFF. Written as DNA, the CDR3 is TGTGCCAGCAGTCCCGACCCGGGACTAGCGGGGCCCACCGGGGAGCTGTTTTTT.

In its sample, this clonotype was seen a few times. The chain employs TRBV5-1 and TRBJ2-7; D is undetermined. Germline values: CDR1 SGHRS, CDR2 YFSETQ. The V gene lost 2 bases and the J gene lost 3 bases, with 6 bases spanning the gap. This CDR3 spans 12 amino acids. The CDR3 loop reads CASSLDFYEQYF. In DNA, the CDR3 is TGCGCCAGCAGCTTAGACTTCTACGAGCAGTACTTC.

This clonotype was seen a few times. The V and J genes are TRBV20-1 and TRBJ1-3; no clear D. This CDR3 comprises 13 residues. Per germline, CDR1 DFQATT and CDR2 SNEGSKA (reference sequence). V gave up 6 bases and J gave up 8 bases, with 17 bases separating them. The CDR3, as DNA: TGCAGTGCCCGCGGGCCAGTTGCCTACACCATATATTTT. Encoded protein: CSARGPVAYTIYF.

This clonotype was detected a few times. The chain carries TRBV4-1 and TRBJ2-7, with TRBD1 identical over 10 bases. Germline CDR1 MGHRA, CDR2 YSYEKL. The CDR3 length is 13 residues. V was clipped by 6 bases and J by 5 bases; unmatched bases: 4. The CDR3 sequence: CASSWDRGNEQYF. The CDR3 nucleotides read TGCGCCAGCAGTTGGGACAGGGGAAACGAGCAGTACTTC.

The chain combines TRBV7-9 with TRBJ1-1; D is undetermined. The V end was cut by 6 bases, the J end by 4 bases, with 12 bases between. The CDR3 loop spans 13 amino acids. Germline values: CDR1 SEHNR, CDR2 FQNEAQ (reference sequence). CDR3 coding DNA: TGTGCCAGCAGTCATACTCGGGGCACTGAAGCTTTCTTT. Encoded protein: CASSHTRGTEAFF.

This clonotype was seen a few times. The V and J genes are TRBV28 and TRBJ2-3, with TRBD2 matching 10 bases. The CDR3 is 16 amino acids. J was trimmed by 4 bases and V by 6 bases; bases with no gene match: 10. Germline CDR1 and CDR2: MDHEN and SYDVKM. For the CDR3, the DNA is TGTGCCAGCAGCAAATTAGCGGGAGGAGGGGCAGATACGCAGTATTTT. Its protein product is CASSKLAGGGADTQYF.